This T cell receptor beta chain stems from a study of graft-versus-host responses after intestinal transplantation. Study-wide findings and caveats: HvG clone declines early post-transplant were associated with peak circulating GvH levels. Patients who carried graft-donor T cell macrochimerism also had high graft-versus-host to host-versus-graft clonal ratios in their allografts.

Worth noting for this clone: Its matching antigen is unknown.

The CDR3 is made up of 16 amino acids. Trimming at V came to 0 bases and at J to 0 bases, leaving 0 bases not matched to a gene. Germline CDR1 and CDR2: SGHRS and YFSETQ. Profiled with immunoSEQ multiplex PCR; TCRdb holds only in-frame clones, not every one. The repertoire has some 120,000 clones, about nine tenths of them found once; the top ten carry approximately 0.17%. The V call is TRBV5-1, the J call TRBJ2-3, with 11 bases aligning to TRBD2. This sample comprised unstimulated CD4+ T cells sorted from spleen or lymph node cells, obtained before intestinal transplant. The TCR sequence derives from a human donor who received an intestinal transplant. In DNA, the CDR3 is TGCGCCAGCAGCTTGGGGACTAGCGGGAGCACAGATACGCAGTATTTT. This encodes CASSLGTSGSTDTQYF.